The 29 T cell receptor beta chains below were found in one sample sequenced in a study of human T cells and chemical hapten exposure. Specified time point: patch test 2, 6 weeks after DPC sensitization. As for treatment: therapeutic diphenylcyclopropenone sensitization with weekly scalp DPC. TCRdb called the RACE reads again in MiXCR, with one record for every CDR3 protein. The sample has about 140,000 distinct CDR3 sequences, about 10% seen once. Sequencing was performed on whole blood, taken in connection with sensitization to the hapten diphenylcyclopropenone (DPC). All receptors derive from a woman between 45 and 65 years old with alopecia areata. Some clones in this sample may be carry-over from other donors' samples.

Here the CDR3 DNA reads TGTGCCAGCAGTGGACGGCGGGGCGGCTTTTCTGAGCAGTTCTTC. Amino acid sequence: CASSGRRGGFSEQFF. The genes are TRBV2 and TRBJ2-1, with D perhaps TRBD2 (6 bases). The CDR3 sequence is 15 residues long. Deletions cut 4 bases from V and 9 bases from J, with 19 bases between. In germline, CDR1 is SNHLY, CDR2 FYNNEI.

This clonotype was observed many times. The chain joins TRBV5-6 to TRBJ1-1; 11 bases fit TRBD1. Germline V gives CDR1 SGHDT, CDR2 YYEEEE. The CDR3 has 15 residues. J gave up 3 bases and V 4 bases, and 5 bases lay outside the gene matches. The CDR3 reads CASSRTGQGDTEAFF. The CDR3 DNA sequence: TGTGCCAGCAGCCGGACGGGACAGGGGGACACTGAAGCTTTCTTT.

This clonotype was seen repeatedly, ten times or more. This rearrangement joins TRBV19 to TRBJ2-4, with TRBD2 matching 10 bases. The V segment lost 1 base and the J segment 1 base; nucleotides outside the gene matches: 10. Germline values: CDR1 LNHDA, CDR2 SQIVND (reference sequence). CDR3 size: 19 residues. DNA of the CDR3: TGTGCCAGTAGTATAGGGTTCCCTAGCGGGAGACTCGCCAAAAACATTCAGTACTTC. It encodes CASSIGFPSGRLAKNIQYF.

There are many counts of this clonotype. The chain uses TRBV5-1 and TRBJ2-3; D is perhaps TRBD2 (5 bases). Germline-derived CDR1 and CDR2 are SGHRS and YFSETQ. Between the trimmed V and J ends, which lost 4 bases and 3 bases, there was a span of 12 bases. The CDR3 has 14 residues. CDR3 DNA sequence: TGCGCCAGCAGCGAGGGAAGACGGACAGATACGCAGTATTTT. Translating gives CASSEGRRTDTQYF.

The chain links TRBV2 to TRBJ2-2, with 7 positions matching TRBD2. With V trimmed by 2 bases and J by 5 bases, 8 bases remained unmatched. Germline loops: CDR1 SNHLY, CDR2 FYNNEI. The CDR3 is 16 amino acids. CDR3 sequence reads: CASSERRETRTGELFF. The CDR3 DNA is TGTGCCAGCAGTGAACGGCGGGAGACGCGGACCGGGGAGCTGTTTTTT.

The V call is TRBV7-2, the J call TRBJ2-2; TRBD2 matches at 7 bases. This CDR3 contains 17 residues. Trimming at V came to 5 bases and at J to 7 bases, leaving 16 bases not matched to a gene. CDR1 and CDR2 from the germline V gene are SGHTA and FQGNSA. The CDR3 loop reads CASSPPWTRLGSGELFF. The CDR3 nucleotides read TGTGCCAGCAGCCCACCTTGGACTAGACTAGGGAGCGGGGAGCTGTTTTTT.

Notes on this clonotype: One end of the junction is discordant with germline, which a read error may explain. The chain combines TRBV5-1 with TRBJ2-7; weak D call: TRBD1 (6 bases). This CDR3 is built from 15 residues. Per germline, CDR1 SGHRS and CDR2 YFSETQ. The CDR3 nucleotides are TGCGCCAGCAGCTTGGCACAGGACAGCTCCTACGAGCAGTGCTTC. This codes for CASSLAQDSSYEQCF.

The chain employs TRBV7-3 and TRBJ2-2; 7 positions agree with TRBD1. The CDR3 totals 17 residues. The germline V gene has CDR1 SGHTA and CDR2 FQGTGA. Trimming cost V 5 bases and J 4 bases; bases outside gene matches: 13. The DNA of the CDR3 is TGTGCCAGCAGCGGAAAGACAGGGACCCTGAGCACCGGGGAGCTGTTTTTT. Translated, it gives CASSGKTGTLSTGELFF. The variable domain in full, completed from reference TRBV7-3 and TRBJ2-2, reads GAGVSQTPSNKVTEKGKYVELRCDPISGHTALYWYRQSLGQGPEFLIYFQGTGAADDSGLPNDRFFAVRPEGSVSTLKIQRTERGDSAVYLCASSGKTGTLSTGELFFGEGSRLTVL.

This clonotype occurred a few times. This sequence joins TRBV20-1 and TRBJ2-1; TRBD2 might be the D (6 bases). The CDR3 has 12 residues. Trimming removed 6 bases at V and 6 bases at J, with 12 bases between. Germline V gene lookup returns CDR1 DFQATT and CDR2 SNEGSKA (reference sequence). CDR3 in amino acids: CSARRGINEQFF. CDR3 DNA: TGCAGTGCCCGGAGGGGCATCAATGAGCAGTTCTTC.

This sequence joins TRBV2 and TRBJ2-3, with D maybe TRBD1 (6 bases). In germline, CDR1 is SNHLY, CDR2 FYNNEI. The CDR3 runs 13 residues. The germline V and J ends were trimmed by 6 bases and 4 bases, with 11 bases remaining between them. CDR3: CASRSTGPDTQYF. CDR3 bases: TGTGCCAGCAGGTCGACAGGTCCAGATACGCAGTATTTT.

There are a few counts of this clonotype. This CDR3 is CASSSQSPASGELFF. The CDR3 DNA sequence: TGTGCCAGCAGTTCCCAATCTCCAGCCTCCGGGGAGCTGTTTTTT. The chain is built from TRBV12-3 or TRBV12-4 and TRBJ2-2; D ambiguous. The CDR3 runs 15 residues. Trimming took 4 bases from V and 6 from J, leaving 15 bases between them.

For this clonotype: This sequence may be a read error, since a much larger clone differs from it by one base. This chain uses TRBV12-3 or TRBV12-4 with TRBJ2-1; 11 bases map to TRBD2. There are 12 residues in the CDR3. CDR3 residues: CAGSSGRAVRFF. The CDR3 nucleotides are TGTGCCGGCAGTAGCGGGAGGGCCGTCAGGTTCTTC.

This clonotype was seen many times. One end of the junction is discordant with germline, which a read error may explain. The chain has TRBV6-2 or TRBV6-3 and TRBJ2-7; 7 nucleotides match TRBD1. Per germline, CDR1 MNHEY and CDR2 SVGEGT. The CDR3 sequence is 12 residues long. In DNA form, the CDR3 reads TGTGCCAGCAGTTACCCGGGACAGCTCAGGGTCTTC. Translated: CASSYPGQLRVF.

V usage is TRBV12-5 and J usage is TRBJ2-1; 10 nucleotides line up with TRBD2. The germline V gene has CDR1 LGHNT and CDR2 FRNRAP. The ends lost 6 bases at V and 4 bases at J; junction bases unmatched: 9. This CDR3 has 16 amino acids. In nucleotides, the CDR3 is TGTGCTAGTGGCCCGGTGGGAGCGGGAGGGTACAATGAGCAGTTCTTC. Its translation is CASGPVGAGGYNEQFF.

V is TRBV19 and J is TRBJ2-7; weak D call: TRBD1 (6 bases). Germline CDR1 LNHDA, CDR2 SQIVND (reference sequence). CDR3 size: 14 residues. Trimming cost V 0 bases and J 2 bases, with 8 bases left between them. The CDR3 is CASSIEPGAYEQYF. The CDR3 coding sequence is TGTGCCAGTAGTATAGAACCAGGGGCCTACGAGCAGTACTTC.

This clonotype was counted only a few times. The CDR3 region has the DNA TGTGCCAGCAGCGTAGCTGTCGGGATGAACACTGAAGCTTTCTTT. Translating gives CASSVAVGMNTEAFF. The V gene is TRBV9, the J gene TRBJ1-1; D is undetermined. Trimming took off 0 bases at V and 0 bases at J, with 9 bases between the two ends. This CDR3 is 15 amino acids long. Germline values: CDR1 SGDLS, CDR2 YYNGEE. Based on the CDR3 plus reference TRBV9 and TRBJ1-1, the full variable domain is DSGVTQTPKHLITATGQRVTLRCSPRSGDLSVYWYQQSLDQGLQFLIQYYNGEERAKGNILERFSAQQFPDLHSELNLSSLELGDSALYFCASSVAVGMNTEAFFGQGTRLTVV.

Concerning this clonotype: No DNA is shown, since the ends of the CDR3 on it are uncertain; the CDR3 is the one TCRdb lists. The V call is TRBV7-5, the J call TRBJ2-7; no DNA check was done on the table's D call, TRBD2. TRBV7-5 represents a pseudogene. The CDR3 length is 16 residues, termini included. The CDR3 loop reads CISVPEAPSRTGEQYF.

This clonotype was seen repeatedly, ten times or more. The CDR3 is CASSPLQRTNTEAFF. In nucleotides, the CDR3 is TGTGCCAGCAGTCCGTTACAGAGGACGAACACTGAAGCTTTCTTT. The chain has TRBV28 and TRBJ1-1; D not certain. From germline, CDR1 is MDHEN and CDR2 SYDVKM. V was cut by 5 bases and J by 1 base, with 14 bases left in between. This CDR3 has 15 amino acids.

This clonotype was detected only a few times. V is TRBV29-1 and J is TRBJ2-7; the match to TRBD1 covers 8 bases. The J segment lost 2 bases and the V segment lost 6 bases, leaving 6 bases of the junction unmatched. The CDR3 sequence is 13 residues long. Germline CDR1 reads SQVTM; CDR2 reads ANQGSEA. Written as DNA, the CDR3 is TGCAGCGTAGCGGACAGGGCCCCCTACGAGCAGTACTTC. Protein sequence: CSVADRAPYEQYF.

This clonotype was recorded at least ten times. The rearrangement joins TRBV19 to TRBJ2-6, with TRBD2 identical over 7 bases. Germline CDR1 and CDR2: LNHDA and SQIVND (reference sequence). The CDR3 spans 15 residues. Trimming took 7 bases from V and 0 from J; bases not matched to a gene: 3. In nucleotides, the CDR3 is TGTGCCAGTATAGCGGGCCCCTCTGGGGCCAACGTCCTGACTTTC. It is translated as CASIAGPSGANVLTF.

This clonotype was found a few times. The CDR3 bases are TGTGCCAGCAGCTTGGGCTTTTACGAGCAGTACTTC. This gives the protein CASSLGFYEQYF. The rearrangement joins TRBV7-8 to TRBJ2-7; unclear D gene. Trimming removed 3 bases from V and 4 bases from J, with 7 bases in between. The CDR3 is made up of 12 amino acids. Germline loops: CDR1 SGHVS, CDR2 FQNEAQ. Using reference TRBV7-8 and TRBJ2-7 for the parts outside the CDR3, the full variable domain is GAGVSQSPRYKVAKRGQDVALRCDPISGHVSLFWYQQALGQGPEFLTYFQNEAQLDKSGLPSDRFFAERPEGSVSTLKIQRTQQEDSAVYLCASSLGFYEQYFGPGTRLTVT.

This clonotype appeared many times. The rearrangement uses TRBV28 and TRBJ2-7; 9 bases are shared with TRBD1. J was trimmed by 3 bases and V by 8 bases; bases with no gene match: 5. Germline CDR1 and CDR2: MDHEN and SYDVKM. This CDR3 region has 13 residues. CDR3 DNA sequence: TGTGCCAGCGGGGGGACAGGGCGCTACGAGCAGTACTTC. Its translation is CASGGTGRYEQYF.

This clonotype came up many times. V and J are TRBV12-3 or TRBV12-4 and TRBJ1-2; TRBD1 aligns across 7 bases. There are 15 residues in the CDR3. The trim removed 9 bases at V and 5 bases at J, leaving 15 bases unmatched. CDR3 sequence (DNA): TGTGCCAGTCAACGGGTCCGGGACAGTGTTTATGGCTACACCTTC. Translation gives CASQRVRDSVYGYTF.

This clonotype appeared a few times. This chain joins TRBV14 and TRBJ1-1; D may be TRBD1 (5 bases). V dropped 4 bases and J dropped 6 bases, with 15 bases sitting between them. The CDR3 spans 14 residues. Per germline, CDR1 SGHDN and CDR2 FVKESK. The CDR3: CASSRGGSSPEAFF. CDR3 DNA: TGTGCCAGCAGCCGGGGGGGGTCGAGCCCTGAAGCTTTCTTT.

The chain has TRBV4-3 and TRBJ2-2; no clear D. The CDR3 totals 17 residues. Germline-derived CDR1 and CDR2 are LGHNA and YSLEER. V gave up 0 bases and J gave up 2 bases, with 13 bases separating them. CDR3 nucleotides: TGCGCCAGCAGCCAAGATGCGGCTATTCTAAACACCGGGGAGCTGTTTTTT. It translates to CASSQDAAILNTGELFF.

The chain uses TRBV28 and TRBJ2-3, with 8 nucleotides matching TRBD1. V lost 1 base, J lost 4 bases, and 4 bases stayed unmatched. In germline, CDR1 is MDHEN, CDR2 SYDVKM. This CDR3 has 15 amino acids. In DNA form, the CDR3 reads TGTGCCAGCAGTTTATCCGACAGGGGACCAGATACGCAGTATTTT. It specifies CASSLSDRGPDTQYF.

The V and J genes are TRBV6-2 or TRBV6-3 and TRBJ1-1; a weak D match, TRBD1 (6 bases). The germline V gene has CDR1 MNHEY and CDR2 SVGEGT. The CDR3 has 14 amino acids. Trimming took off 7 bases at V and 1 base at J, with 13 bases between the two ends. The CDR3 sequence is CASTWQGRNTEAFF. The CDR3 coding sequence is TGTGCCAGCACCTGGCAGGGGCGGAACACTGAAGCTTTCTTT.

The rearrangement uses TRBV24-1 and TRBJ2-3; possible D gene TRBD1, 5 bases. The CDR3 has 15 amino acids. The ends were cut back, 3 bases at V and 10 bases at J, with 19 bases in the middle. Germline V gene lookup returns CDR1 KGHDR and CDR2 SFDVKD. The CDR3 nucleotides read TGTGCCACCAGTGATACCCAGGGCTACCTGGCGGCGCAGTATTTT. Translating gives CATSDTQGYLAAQYF.

This clonotype was recorded at least ten times. V usage is TRBV5-4 and J usage is TRBJ2-3; no firm D call. The CDR3 has 15 amino acids. V lost 0 bases, J lost 2 bases, and 10 bases lay in between. The germline gives CDR1 SGHNT, CDR2 YYREEE (reference sequence). CDR3 in amino acids: CASSLGGVNTDTQYF. CDR3 nucleotides: TGTGCCAGCAGCTTGGGCGGAGTCAACACAGATACGCAGTATTTT.